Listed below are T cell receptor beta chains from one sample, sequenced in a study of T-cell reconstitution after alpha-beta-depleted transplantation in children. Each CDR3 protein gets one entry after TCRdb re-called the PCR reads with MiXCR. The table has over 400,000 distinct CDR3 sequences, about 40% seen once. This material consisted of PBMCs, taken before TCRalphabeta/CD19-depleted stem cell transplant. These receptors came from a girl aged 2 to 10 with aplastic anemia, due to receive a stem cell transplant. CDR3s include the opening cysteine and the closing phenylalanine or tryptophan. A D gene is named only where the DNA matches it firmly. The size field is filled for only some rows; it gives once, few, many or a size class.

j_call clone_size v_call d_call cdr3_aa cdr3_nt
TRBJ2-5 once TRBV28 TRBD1 CASSFAGQGRQTQYF TGTGCCAGCAGTTTCGCAGGACAGGGGCGGCAGACCCAGTACTTC
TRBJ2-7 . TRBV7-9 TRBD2 CASSPRRGSAYEQYF TGTGCCAGCAGCCCCAGGCGGGGGAGCGCCTACGAGCAGTACTTC
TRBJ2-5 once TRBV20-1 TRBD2 CSAPRASGGETQYF TGCAGTGCTCCAAGGGCAAGCGGGGGGGAGACCCAGTACTTC
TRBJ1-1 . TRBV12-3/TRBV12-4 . CASSSRHLTEAFF TGTGCCAGCAGTTCGCGACATCTTACTGAAGCTTTCTTT
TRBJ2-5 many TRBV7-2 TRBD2 CASSLGGRAETQYF TGTGCCAGCAGCTTAGGCGGGAGAGCAGAGACCCAGTACTTC
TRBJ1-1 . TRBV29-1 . CSVASGTNTEAFF TGCAGCGTTGCCTCAGGGACGAACACTGAAGCTTTCTTT
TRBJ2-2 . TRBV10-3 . CAISPTAAGELFF TGTGCCATCAGCCCGACAGCGGCCGGGGAGCTGTTTTTT
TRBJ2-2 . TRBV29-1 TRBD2 CSAWTSGTPATGELFF TGCAGCGCTTGGACTAGCGGGACCCCAGCGACCGGGGAGCTGTTTTTT
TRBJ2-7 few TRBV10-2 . CASSGGNSYEQYF TGCGCCAGCAGTGGCGGGAACTCCTACGAGCAGTACTTC
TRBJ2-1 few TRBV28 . CASTVTPYNEQFF TGTGCCAGCACGGTGACCCCCTACAATGAGCAGTTCTTC
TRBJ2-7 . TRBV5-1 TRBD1 CASRGQVYYEQYF TGCGCCAGCAGGGGACAGGTGTACTACGAGCAGTACTTC
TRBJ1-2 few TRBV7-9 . CASSLNARSYGYTF TGTGCCAGCAGCTTAAACGCGCGGTCCTATGGCTACACCTTC
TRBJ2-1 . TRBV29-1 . CSVGRSDWINEQFF TGCAGCGTTGGACGGAGTGACTGGATCAATGAGCAGTTCTTC
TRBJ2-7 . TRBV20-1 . CSARDESGRGLYEQYF TGCAGTGCTAGAGATGAATCAGGCAGGGGATTGTACGAGCAGTACTTC
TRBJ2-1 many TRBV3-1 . CASSQGTIGDEQFF TGTGCCAGCAGCCAAGGGACTATAGGGGATGAGCAGTTCTTC
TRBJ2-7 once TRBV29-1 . CSVVTGSYEQYF TGCAGCGTTGTGACCGGGAGCTACGAGCAGTACTTC
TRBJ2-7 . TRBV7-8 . CASSGRDSSFSYEQYF TGTGCCAGCAGCGGCCGGGACTCATCCTTCTCCTACGAGCAGTACTTC
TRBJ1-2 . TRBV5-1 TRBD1 CASSLEGQGGGYTF TGCGCCAGCAGCTTGGAGGGACAGGGAGGAGGCTACACCTTC
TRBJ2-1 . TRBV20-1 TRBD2 CSARQLAGANEQFF TGCAGTGCTAGACAACTAGCGGGGGCTAATGAGCAGTTCTTC
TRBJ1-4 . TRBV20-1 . CSASRGDGEKLFF TGCAGTGCTAGTCGAGGGGATGGTGAAAAACTGTTTTTT
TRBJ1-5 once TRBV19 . CASSTFDDQPQHF TGTGCCAGTAGTACATTCGACGATCAGCCCCAGCATTTT
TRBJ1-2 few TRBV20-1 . CSASTSDGYTF TGCAGTGCTAGCACTTCGGATGGCTACACCTTC
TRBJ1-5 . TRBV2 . CASSEAGAGKPQHF TGTGCCAGCAGTGAAGCGGGGGCGGGTAAGCCCCAGCATTTT
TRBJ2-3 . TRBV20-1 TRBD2 CSAHGEGSPDTQYF TGCAGTGCTCACGGGGAGGGGAGCCCAGATACGCAGTATTTT
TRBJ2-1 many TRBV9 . CASSVEAYNEQFF TGTGCCAGCAGCGTAGAGGCCTACAATGAGCAGTTCTTC
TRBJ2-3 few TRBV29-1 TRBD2 CSVATSGRADTQYF TGCAGCGTTGCCACTAGCGGGAGAGCAGATACGCAGTATTTT
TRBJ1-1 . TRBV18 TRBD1 CASSPRGQDTEAFF TGTGCCAGCTCCCCGAGGGGGCAGGACACTGAAGCTTTCTTT
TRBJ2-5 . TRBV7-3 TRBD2 CASSPGRGLAGAGAETQYF TGTGCCAGCAGCCCAGGGAGGGGCCTAGCGGGAGCGGGGGCAGAGACCCAGTACTTC
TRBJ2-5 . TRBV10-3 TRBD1 CAISEGPGQGAQETQYF TGTGCCATCAGTGAAGGGCCGGGACAGGGGGCTCAAGAGACCCAGTACTTC
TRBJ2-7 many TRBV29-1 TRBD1 CSVEDPGTGVYEQYF TGCAGCGTTGAAGATCCGGGGACAGGGGTCTACGAGCAGTACTTC
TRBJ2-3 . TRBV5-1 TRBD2 CASRFPREGTTDTQYF TGCGCCAGCAGATTCCCACGGGAGGGGACCACAGATACGCAGTATTTT
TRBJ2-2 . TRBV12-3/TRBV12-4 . CASRARGPRTGELFF TGTGCCAGCAGGGCGCGGGGGCCTCGGACCGGGGAGCTGTTTTTT
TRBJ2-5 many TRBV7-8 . CASSSTETQYF TGTGCCAGCAGCTCTACAGAGACCCAGTACTTC
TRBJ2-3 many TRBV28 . CASSPRLASTDTQYF TGTGCCAGCAGTCCGAGGCTAGCCTCAACAGATACGCAGTATTTT
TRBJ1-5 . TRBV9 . CASSVGTVSNQPQHF TGTGCCAGCAGCGTAGGGACTGTTAGCAATCAGCCCCAGCATTTT
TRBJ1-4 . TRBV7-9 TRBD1 CASSHGQENEKLFF TGTGCCAGCAGCCACGGACAGGAGAATGAAAAACTGTTTTTT
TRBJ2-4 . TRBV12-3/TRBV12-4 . CASSHPVEAKNIQYF TGTGCCAGCAGCCATCCCGTGGAAGCCAAAAACATTCAGTACTTC